A selection of T cell receptor beta chains follows, all from one sample in a study of OX40 agonist ivuxolimab in advanced cancers. Repertoires were generated with immunoSEQ multiplex PCR, while TCRdb's copy carries only in-frame clones and drops some. Of 45,000 to 60,000 clones listed, 90% are singletons. Sequenced material: CD4+ or CD8+ T cells sorted from blood, taken in a trial of the OX40 agonist ivuxolimab. The receptor source for this set is an adult with an advanced solid tumor such as melanoma, head and neck, liver or kidney cancer. Both conserved end residues are part of each CDR3. Fields, in order: clone size, V gene, D gene, J gene, CDR3 protein, CDR3 DNA. The D gene is left open where the match is weak. Not all rows give a size; the values are once, few, many and, for expanded clones, a class.

size: .; V: TRBV5-1; D: TRBD2; J: TRBJ2-1; CDR3: CASSFFRREGQPQGYNEQFF; DNA: TGCGCCAGCAGCTTCTTTAGGCGGGAGGGCCAACCGCAGGGGTACAATGAGCAGTTCTTC
size: .; V: TRBV7-6; D: TRBD2; J: TRBJ2-1; CDR3: CASSQYPRLAGDNEQFF; DNA: TGTGCCAGCAGCCAATATCCCCGACTAGCGGGAGACAATGAGCAGTTCTTC
size: .; V: TRBV11-1; D: TRBD2; J: TRBJ2-3; CDR3: CASSFLAGGLNTDTQYF; DNA: TGTGCCAGCAGCTTTCTAGCGGGAGGGCTAAACACAGATACGCAGTATTTT
size: .; V: TRBV6-5; D: .; J: TRBJ1-2; CDR3: CASSYSAGAGYGYTF; DNA: TGTGCCAGCAGTTACTCGGCAGGGGCCGGCTATGGCTACACCTTC
size: .; V: TRBV7-2; D: TRBD1; J: TRBJ1-2; CDR3: CASSSDRGDYGYTF; DNA: TGTGCCAGCAGCTCGGACAGGGGCGACTATGGCTACACCTTC
size: .; V: TRBV28; D: .; J: TRBJ1-2; CDR3: CASSFHFSRDGYTF; DNA: TGTGCCAGCAGTTTCCACTTTAGTCGGGATGGCTACACCTTC
size: once; V: TRBV6-6; D: .; J: TRBJ2-6; CDR3: CASSYETAGANVLTF; DNA: TGTGCCAGCAGTTACGAGACAGCTGGGGCCAACGTCCTGACTTTC
size: .; V: TRBV6-6; D: TRBD2; J: TRBJ2-1; CDR3: CASSYIAGTYNEQFF; DNA: TGTGCCAGCAGTTACATAGCGGGCACCTACAATGAGCAGTTCTTC
size: .; V: TRBV28; D: .; J: TRBJ2-7; CDR3: CASKRGGREQYF; DNA: TGTGCCAGCAAAAGGGGGGGGAGGGAGCAGTACTTC
size: .; V: TRBV5-6; D: .; J: TRBJ1-4; CDR3: CASSSVRVGGEKLFF; DNA: TGTGCCAGCAGCTCAGTACGAGTAGGCGGGGAAAAACTGTTTTTT
size: .; V: TRBV7-9; D: .; J: TRBJ2-2; CDR3: CASSEGTAGELFF; DNA: TGTGCCAGCAGCGAGGGGACGGCCGGGGAGCTGTTTTTT
size: .; V: TRBV10-3; D: .; J: TRBJ2-2; CDR3: CAISESGGTGELFF; DNA: TGTGCCATCAGTGAGTCAGGGGGGACCGGGGAGCTGTTTTTT
size: .; V: TRBV5-4; D: TRBD1; J: TRBJ1-1; CDR3: CASSFSGTGLATEAFF; DNA: TGTGCCAGCAGCTTCTCCGGGACAGGGTTGGCCACTGAAGCTTTCTTT
size: .; V: TRBV28; D: .; J: TRBJ1-4; CDR3: CASRYGTNNEKLFF; DNA: TGTGCCAGCCGCTACGGGACCAATAATGAAAAACTGTTTTTT
size: once; V: TRBV28; D: TRBD2; J: TRBJ2-2; CDR3: CASSLLWTSGYTGELFF; DNA: TGTGCCAGCAGTTTATTGTGGACTAGCGGATACACCGGGGAGCTGTTTTTT
size: .; V: TRBV27; D: .; J: TRBJ1-6; CDR3: CASSLGGKGSPLHF; DNA: TGTGCCAGCAGTTTAGGGGGGAAGGGATCACCCCTCCACTTT
size: medium-sized; V: TRBV28; D: .; J: TRBJ1-2; CDR3: CASRLGQNYGYTF; DNA: TGTGCCAGCAGACTAGGACAGAACTATGGCTACACCTTC
size: .; V: TRBV9; D: .; J: TRBJ2-3; CDR3: CASSVRGLQLNTDTQYF; DNA: TGTGCCAGCAGCGTAAGGGGACTCCAACTAAACACAGATACGCAGTATTTT
size: .; V: TRBV4-1; D: .; J: TRBJ2-5; CDR3: CASSQDQAGSSRETQYF; DNA: TGCGCCAGCAGCCAAGATCAGGCGGGGAGCTCCCGGGAGACCCAGTACTTC
size: .; V: TRBV10-3; D: TRBD2; J: TRBJ2-5; CDR3: CAISELAGVRETQYF; DNA: TGTGCCATCAGTGAGCTAGCGGGGGTCCGAGAGACCCAGTACTTC
size: .; V: TRBV4-2; D: .; J: TRBJ1-5; CDR3: CASSQDRIGSNQPQHF; DNA: TGTGCCAGCAGCCAAGATAGGATAGGTAGCAATCAGCCCCAGCATTTT
size: .; V: TRBV7-9; D: .; J: TRBJ2-1; CDR3: CASSLMSGNEQFF; DNA: TGTGCCAGCAGCTTAATGTCCGGCAATGAGCAGTTCTTC
size: .; V: TRBV19; D: .; J: TRBJ1-5; CDR3: CASLGHQGYQPQHF; DNA: TGTGCCAGCCTCGGTCACCAGGGATATCAGCCCCAGCATTTT
size: .; V: TRBV19; D: .; J: TRBJ1-1; CDR3: CASSMGRVRGGLNTEAFF; DNA: TGTGCCAGTAGTATGGGCAGGGTCAGAGGGGGGTTGAACACTGAAGCTTTCTTT
size: .; V: TRBV15; D: TRBD1; J: TRBJ1-5; CDR3: CATSGRDSLNQPQHF; DNA: TGTGCCACCAGCGGCCGGGACAGCCTCAATCAGCCCCAGCATTTT
size: .; V: TRBV5-1; D: TRBD2; J: TRBJ2-1; CDR3: CASSPIAGYPNEQFF; DNA: TGCGCCAGCAGCCCAATAGCGGGATATCCCAATGAGCAGTTCTTC
size: .; V: TRBV6-1; D: TRBD2; J: TRBJ2-5; CDR3: CASGRLAHRETQYF; DNA: TGTGCCAGCGGTCGACTAGCTCACAGGGAGACCCAGTACTTC
size: .; V: TRBV7-2; D: .; J: TRBJ2-7; CDR3: CASSRGGSFSYEQYF; DNA: TGTGCCAGCAGCCGGGGTGGGAGTTTCTCCTACGAGCAGTACTTC
size: .; V: TRBV10-3; D: .; J: TRBJ1-2; CDR3: CAISEATAGYTF; DNA: TGTGCCATCAGTGAGGCAACAGCTGGCTACACCTTC
size: .; V: TRBV28; D: .; J: TRBJ2-5; CDR3: CASSLPGGGGQETQYF; DNA: TGTGCCAGCAGTTTGCCAGGGGGCGGGGGGCAAGAGACCCAGTACTTC
size: .; V: TRBV5-6; D: .; J: TRBJ1-3; CDR3: CASSSGGLTSGNTIYF; DNA: TGTGCCAGCAGCTCTGGTGGCCTAACCTCTGGAAACACCATATATTTT
size: .; V: TRBV30; D: .; J: TRBJ2-1; CDR3: CAWRGGGAYNEQFF; DNA: TGTGCCTGGAGGGGAGGGGGCGCCTACAATGAGCAGTTCTTC
size: .; V: TRBV13; D: TRBD2; J: TRBJ2-3; CDR3: CASSFLAGPTPYF; DNA: TGTGCCAGCAGCTTCCTAGCGGGCCCCACCCCGTATTTT
size: .; V: TRBV28; D: .; J: TRBJ1-5; CDR3: CASHIAGQPQHF; DNA: TGTGCCAGTCATATTGCGGGTCAGCCCCAGCATTTT
size: .; V: TRBV11-3; D: .; J: TRBJ2-7; CDR3: CASSRWAFVRYF; DNA: TGTGCCAGCAGCCGGTGGGCTTTTGTTCGGTACTTC
size: .; V: TRBV7-3; D: .; J: TRBJ2-1; CDR3: CASSLNQNYNEQFF; DNA: TGTGCCAGCAGCTTAAACCAGAACTACAATGAGCAGTTCTTC